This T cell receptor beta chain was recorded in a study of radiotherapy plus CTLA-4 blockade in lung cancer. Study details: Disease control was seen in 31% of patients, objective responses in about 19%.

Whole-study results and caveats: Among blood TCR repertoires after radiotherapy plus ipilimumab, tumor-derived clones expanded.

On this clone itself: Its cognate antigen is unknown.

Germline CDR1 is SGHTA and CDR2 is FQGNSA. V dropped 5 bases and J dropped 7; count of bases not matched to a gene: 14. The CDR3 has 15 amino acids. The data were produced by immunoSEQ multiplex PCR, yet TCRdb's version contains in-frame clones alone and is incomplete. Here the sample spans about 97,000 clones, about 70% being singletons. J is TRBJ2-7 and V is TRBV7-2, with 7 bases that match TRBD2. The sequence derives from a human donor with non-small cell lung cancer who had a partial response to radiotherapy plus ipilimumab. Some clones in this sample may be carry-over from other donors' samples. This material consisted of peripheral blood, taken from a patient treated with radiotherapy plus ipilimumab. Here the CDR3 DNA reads TGTGCCAGCAGCCGGGTGCTGGGGGGGATGGGGGAGCAGTACTTC. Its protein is CASSRVLGGMGEQYF.